A single sample is the source of the 15 T cell receptor beta chains below, sequenced in a study of PD-1 blockade in classical Hodgkin lymphoma. Time point here: cycle 4 day 1 (C4D1), after more than 5 weeks of nivolumab. After autologous stem cell transplantation all patients relapsed, and prior brentuximab vedotin exposure differed between cohorts. It was by magnetic negative selection that CD4+ T cells were purified from thawed PBMCs. Some clones are missing from TCRdb's copy, which holds only in-frame ones; the method was immunoSEQ multiplex PCR. The data show 30,000 to 35,000 clones, 84% seen once. Material: CD4+ T cells from blood, obtained before the fourth cycle of nivolumab. The receptors derive from a human donor with classical Hodgkin lymphoma.

The chain has TRBV19 and TRBJ1-2; D is unresolved. V was cut by 1 base and J by 7 bases, with 7 bases left in between. Germline V gene data show CDR1 as LNHDA and CDR2 as SQIVND (reference sequence). The length of the CDR3 is 12 residues. CDR3 sequence reads: CASSIGQSGYTF. In DNA form, the CDR3 reads TGTGCCAGTAGTATAGGACAAAGTGGCTACACCTTC.

The chain employs TRBV5-1 and TRBJ2-7; D gene ambiguous. V was cut by 5 bases and J by 7 bases, with 19 bases left in between. In germline, CDR1 is SGHRS, CDR2 YFSETQ. The length of the CDR3 is 14 residues. In DNA form, the CDR3 reads TGCGCCAGCAGGGCCTTAGAACAAGGCGAGGAGCAGTACTTC. Translated: CASRALEQGEEQYF.

The V gene is TRBV2, the J gene TRBJ2-6; D gene ambiguous. CDR3 length: 19 residues. The V end was cut by 1 base, the J end by 0 bases, with 16 bases between. Germline lookup yields CDR1 SNHLY and CDR2 FYNNEI. CDR3 bases: TGTGCCAGCAGTGAAGAGGGCGGATGGTTAAGCTCTGGGGCCAACGTCCTGACTTTC. Translating gives CASSEEGGWLSSGANVLTF.

The chain carries TRBV7-8 and TRBJ1-5; a weak D match, TRBD1 (5 bases). Trimming cost V 5 bases and J 5 bases, with 13 bases left between them. Germline-derived CDR1 and CDR2 are SGHVS and FQNEAQ. The CDR3 is 14 amino acids. CDR3 nucleotide sequence: TGTGCCAGCAGCCAGATCGACAGCTATCAGCCCCAGCATTTT. This sequence encodes CASSQIDSYQPQHF.

The V call is TRBV18, the J call TRBJ2-3; tentatively, D is TRBD1 (5 bases). The CDR3 runs 14 residues. Germline loops: CDR1 KGHSH, CDR2 LQKENI. V shed 1 base and J shed 6 bases, with 11 bases lying between them. The CDR3 reads CASSPQGFGDTQYF. The CDR3, as DNA: TGTGCCAGCTCACCACAGGGGTTCGGTGATACGCAGTATTTT.

This sequence joins TRBV7-2 and TRBJ1-1; D unclear. The germline CDR1 and CDR2 sequences are SGHTA and FQGNSA. The CDR3 consists of 14 residues. V lost 1 base to trimming and J lost 0 bases, with 6 bases between them. The CDR3 DNA follows: TGTGCCAGCAGCTTAGAAGGGCTGAACACTGAAGCTTTCTTT. Translating gives CASSLEGLNTEAFF.

The chain carries TRBV10-3 and TRBJ1-2; 9 bases are shared with TRBD1. The J segment lost 2 bases and the V segment lost 6 bases, leaving 7 bases of the junction unmatched. Germline values: CDR1 ENHRY, CDR2 SYGVKD. This CDR3 is 15 amino acids long. The CDR3 nucleotides read TGTGCCATCAGAGATAACAGGGGGCAAAACTATGGCTACACCTTC. Translating gives CAIRDNRGQNYGYTF.

The chain is built from TRBV5-1 and TRBJ1-3, with D possibly being TRBD1 (5 bases). The CDR3 covers 16 residues. In germline, CDR1 is SGHRS, CDR2 YFSETQ. V gave up 5 bases and J gave up 3 bases, with 18 bases separating them. The CDR3 region is CASRQNRDGGGNTIYF. The CDR3 coding sequence is TGCGCCAGCAGACAGAACCGGGACGGCGGTGGAAACACCATATATTTT.

The rearrangement uses TRBV16 and TRBJ2-7; the D gene could be TRBD1 or TRBD2 (5 bases each). The germline gives CDR1 KGHSY, CDR2 FQNENV. Trimming pared 5 bases from V and 0 bases from J, leaving 8 bases between. The CDR3 spans 13 residues. CDR3 sequence reads: CASSAGTSYEQYF. The CDR3 nucleotides read TGTGCCAGCAGCGCAGGGACCTCCTACGAGCAGTACTTC. Complete variable domain (other parts from reference TRBV16 and TRBJ2-7): GEEVAQTPKHLVRGEGQKAKLYCAPIKGHSYVFWYQQVLKNEFKFLISFQNENVFDETGMPKERFSAKCLPNSPCSLEIQATKLEDSAVYFCASSAGTSYEQYFGPGTRLTVT.

The chain couples TRBV11-3 to TRBJ2-2; D remains ambiguous. V gave up 0 bases and J gave up 8 bases, with 10 bases separating them. The CDR3 length is 14 residues. Germline CDR1 reads SGHNT; CDR2 reads YENEEA. The CDR3 DNA follows: TGTGCCAGCAGCTTAGAGCTTGGGCAGGGGGAGCTGTTTTTT. Protein product: CASSLELGQGELFF.

In this sample, this clone turned up a few times. The CDR3 loop reads CASKGNYGYTF. The CDR3 nucleotides read TGTGCCAGCAAGGGAAACTATGGCTACACCTTC. The chain links TRBV6-7 to TRBJ1-2; D unclear. TRBV6-7 is known as an ORF, though its function is uncertain. The V end lost 7 bases, the J end lost 2 bases, and 5 bases lay between the germline ends. This CDR3 comprises 11 residues.

A single count supports this clone. The chain carries TRBV28 and TRBJ1-5, with D unclear. Germline assignment: CDR1 MDHEN and CDR2 SYDVKM. The CDR3 runs to 15 residues. Trimming removed 5 bases at V and 2 bases at J, with 13 bases between. CDR3 coding DNA: TGTGCCAGCAGTATGAGCGGCGGGCGCAATCAGCCCCAGCATTTT. This translates into CASSMSGGRNQPQHF. Complete variable domain (other parts from reference TRBV28 and TRBJ1-5): DVKVTQSSRYLVKRTGEKVFLECVQDMDHENMFWYRQDPGLGLRLIYFSYDVKMKEKGDIPEGYSVSREKKERFSLILESASTNQTSMYLCASSMSGGRNQPQHFGDGTRLSIL.

The chain has TRBV5-1 and TRBJ2-3; TRBD1 aligns across 11 bases. The CDR3 runs 14 residues. The V segment lost 2 bases and the J segment 6 bases; nucleotides outside the gene matches: 2. Germline loops: CDR1 SGHRS, CDR2 YFSETQ. CDR3 sequence: CASSFGTGGDTQYF. The CDR3 DNA is TGCGCCAGCAGCTTCGGGACAGGGGGGGATACGCAGTATTTT.

This clone was observed a few times. This sequence joins TRBV7-9 and TRBJ2-7, with D unclear. Per the germline V gene, CDR1 is SEHNR and CDR2 is FQNEAQ (reference sequence). The CDR3 has 13 residues. Trimming removed 1 base from V and 5 bases from J, with 9 bases in between. The chain's CDR3 is CASSLERSHEQYF. The CDR3 nucleotides read TGTGCCAGCAGCTTAGAGAGGTCCCACGAGCAGTACTTC.

This clone was seen once. The chain has TRBV25-1 and TRBJ2-2; D not certain. The germline V and J ends were trimmed by 6 bases and 1 base, with 9 bases remaining between them. CDR1 is MGHDK and CDR2 is SYGVNS in the germline V gene. The CDR3 is 14 amino acids. The CDR3 sequence: CASSPGRNTGELFF. The CDR3 DNA follows: TGTGCCAGCAGCCCCGGACGGAACACCGGGGAGCTGTTTTTT. Supplemented by reference TRBV25-1 and TRBJ2-2, the full variable domain reads EADIYQTPRYLVIGTGKKITLECSQTMGHDKMYWYQQDPGMELHLIHYSYGVNSTEKGDLSSESTVSRIRTEHFPLTLESARPSHTSQYLCASSPGRNTGELFFGEGSRLTVL.